The 13 T cell receptor beta chains below all came from one sample that was sequenced in a study of Ad26.COV2.S vaccination and SARS-CoV-2 variants. Treatment in this sample: some 20 received Ad26.COV2.S at low or high dose, single or two shots; 5 received placebo; per-sample allocation not given. Sampling occurred on day 63 after the first vaccine or placebo injection. Sequenced by immunoSEQ multiplex PCR; TCRdb stores in-frame clones only, minus some. The sample has 350,000 to 500,000 clones; about 90% are singletons. The sample was peripheral blood, taken in a trial of Ad26.COV2.S vaccine versus placebo. All receptors derive from a person between 18 and 60 years old who received the Ad26.COV2.S COVID-19 vaccine or a placebo.

The chain uses TRBV6-1 and TRBJ2-5; D may be TRBD1 (6 bases). V was pared by 0 bases and J by 1 base, with 9 bases between. The CDR3 contains 15 residues. The germline CDR1 and CDR2 sequences are MNHNS and SASEGT. The CDR3 is CASSEAPRGQETQYF. As DNA, the CDR3 is TGTGCCAGCAGTGAAGCCCCCAGGGGCCAAGAGACCCAGTACTTC.

The rearrangement uses TRBV5-4 and TRBJ1-1; 12 nucleotides agree with TRBD1. V dropped 4 bases and J dropped 5; count of bases not matched to a gene: 9. From germline, CDR1 is SGHNT and CDR2 YYREEE (reference sequence). The CDR3 runs to 16 residues. The CDR3 DNA is TGTGCCAGCAGCCGGGGGACAGGGGGCTACAGGACTGAAGCTTTCTTT. As protein: CASSRGTGGYRTEAFF.

The CDR3 nucleotides are TGCGCCAGCAGCCCTGGCCGAGCGGGGGTTAGCTATGGCTACACCTTC. Amino acid sequence: CASSPGRAGVSYGYTF. The rearrangement links TRBV5-1 to TRBJ1-2, with D possibly matching TRBD1 (5 bases). V was trimmed by 4 bases and J by 4 bases, leaving 20 bases between them. CDR1 SGHRS and CDR2 YFSETQ come from the germline V gene. The CDR3 totals 16 residues.

This chain joins TRBV11-2 and TRBJ2-1; a possible D gene is TRBD2 (6 bases). Trimming stripped 7 bases from V and 7 bases from J, with 20 bases between. This CDR3 region has 15 residues. The germline CDR1 and CDR2 sequences are SGHAT and FQNNGV. The CDR3: CASTLATGVVNEQFF. CDR3 bases: TGTGCCAGCACCCTCGCGACGGGAGTGGTGAATGAGCAGTTCTTC.

The genes are TRBV7-9 and TRBJ2-1; D call uncertain. This CDR3 has 15 amino acids. Trimming took off 5 bases at V and 6 bases at J, with 17 bases between the two ends. Germline V CDR1 and CDR2: SEHNR, FQNEAQ (reference sequence). DNA for the CDR3: TGTGCCAGCAGCCCTCTATCTGGGTATGGCAATGAGCAGTTCTTC. It translates to CASSPLSGYGNEQFF.

The chain couples TRBV18 to TRBJ1-5, with TRBD1 matching 8 bases. The V gene end was trimmed by 6 bases and the J gene end by 6 bases; junction bases not matched to a gene: 10. The CDR3 sequence is 15 residues long. CDR1 KGHSH and CDR2 LQKENI come from the germline V gene. The CDR3, as DNA: TGTGCCAGCTCTCAATCCGGACAGGGTGCTCAGCCCCAGCATTTT. Translated, it gives CASSQSGQGAQPQHF. The variable domain in full, completed from reference TRBV18 and TRBJ1-5, reads NAGVMQNPRHLVRRRGQEARLRCSPMKGHSHVYWYRQLPEEGLKFMVYLQKENIIDESGMPKERFSAEFPKEGPSILRIQQVVRGDSAAYFCASSQSGQGAQPQHFGDGTRLSIL.

The chain couples TRBV2 to TRBJ2-1; no reliable D call. CDR1 and CDR2 from the germline V gene are SNHLY and FYNNEI. V lost 6 bases and J lost 10, with 10 bases in between. The CDR3 extends over 11 amino acids. CDR3 DNA: TGTGCCAGCAGCATGGTTGAAGAGCAGTTCTTC. Its protein product is CASSMVEEQFF.

This clone showed up just a few times. CDR3 nucleotide sequence: TGTGCCAGTAGTACGAGCCCCGGGATTGCCAATCAGCCCCAGCATTTT. Encoded protein: CASSTSPGIANQPQHF. The genes are TRBV19 and TRBJ1-5; no clear D gene. The CDR3 runs to 16 residues. Looked up from germline, CDR1 is LNHDA and CDR2 is SQIVND (reference sequence). V lost 4 bases and J 3 bases, leaving 16 bases between the germline ends.

V and J are TRBV18 and TRBJ2-2, with D possibly matching TRBD2 (6 bases). Trimming removed 5 bases at V and 1 base at J, with 11 bases between. The CDR3 runs to 15 residues. Germline CDR1 and CDR2: KGHSH and LQKENI. The CDR3 spells CASSIGTLNTGELFF. CDR3 in DNA: TGTGCCAGCTCAATAGGGACTCTGAACACCGGGGAGCTGTTTTTT.

V and J are TRBV19 and TRBJ1-2, with D possibly being TRBD1 (6 bases). The V end lost 5 bases, the J end lost 2 bases, and 12 bases lay between the germline ends. Germline values: CDR1 LNHDA, CDR2 SQIVND (reference sequence). The CDR3 is made up of 14 amino acids. The DNA for the CDR3 is TGTGCCAGTAGTTTTCCGGGACAAAACTATGGCTACACCTTC. Its translation: CASSFPGQNYGYTF.

The rearrangement joins TRBV9 to TRBJ1-2; D might be TRBD1 (5 bases). With 4 bases removed from V and 8 bases from J, the gap between germline ends came to 12 bases. This CDR3 region has 12 residues. Germline V gene sequence: CDR1 SGDLS, CDR2 YYNGEE. The CDR3 here is CASSKRGGGYTF. The CDR3 DNA sequence: TGTGCCAGCAGCAAGAGGGGTGGAGGCTACACCTTC.

The CDR3 DNA reads as TGTGCCAGCAGCCCAGGACAGGGGGAGTACGAGCAGTACTTC. Protein product: CASSPGQGEYEQYF. J is TRBJ2-7 and V is TRBV7-2; 10 bases agree with TRBD1. The ends lost 5 bases at V and 4 bases at J; junction bases unmatched: 5. The CDR3 totals 14 residues. Looked up from germline, CDR1 is SGHTA and CDR2 is FQGNSA.

Of note for this clone: The same CDR3 is also encoded by other DNA sequences in this sample. The chain couples TRBV7-3 to TRBJ2-5; no clear D gene. Germline CDR1 is SGHTA and CDR2 is FQGTGA. V was shortened by 4 bases and J by 2 bases, with 2 bases between the two germline ends. CDR3 length equals 11 residues. CDR3 region: CASSSQETQYF. CDR3 DNA: TGTGCCAGCAGCTCTCAAGAGACCCAGTACTTC.